These 27 T cell receptor beta chains came from one sample sequenced in a study of PD-L1 blockade in urothelial cancer. Assay used: immunoSEQ multiplex PCR; TCRdb lists only in-frame clones, some missing. The sample has 45,000 to 50,000 clones; about four fifths are singletons. Time point denoted: pretreatment peripheral blood. The sample here was PBMCs, taken around atezolizumab (anti-PD-L1) treatment. These receptors were obtained from a man aged 65 to 85 with urothelial cancer.

The rearrangement uses TRBV11-2 and TRBJ2-1; D is perhaps TRBD1 (6 bases). The CDR3 loop spans 13 amino acids. CDR1 and CDR2 from the germline V gene are SGHAT and FQNNGV. V lost 1 base and J lost 7, with 8 bases in between. In DNA form, the CDR3 reads TGTGCCAGCAGCTTAGCAGGGGAGAATGAGCAGTTCTTC. Protein: CASSLAGENEQFF. Full variable domain (rest looked up from reference TRBV11-2 and TRBJ2-1): EAGVAQSPRYKIIEKRQSVAFWCNPISGHATLYWYQQILGQGPKLLIQFQNNGVVDDSQLPKDRFSAERLKGVDSTLKIQPAKLEDSAVYLCASSLAGENEQFFGPGTRLTVL.

The gene calls are TRBV7-2 and TRBJ1-3, with D perhaps matching TRBD1 (6 bases). The CDR3 extends over 15 amino acids. Trimming removed 2 bases at V and 4 bases at J, with 12 bases between. CDR1 is SGHTA, CDR2 FQGNSA, per germline. The CDR3 nucleotides read TGTGCCAGCAGCTTATTAGCAGGGGCAGGAAACACCATATATTTT. The encoded protein is CASSLLAGAGNTIYF.

V usage is TRBV5-1 and J usage is TRBJ2-3; 9 bases align to TRBD2. V gave up 0 bases and J gave up 3 bases; unmatched junction bases: 5. Germline V gene lookup returns CDR1 SGHRS and CDR2 YFSETQ. The CDR3 is made up of 16 amino acids. CDR3 amino acids: CASSLASLAGTDTQYF. The CDR3 region has the DNA TGCGCCAGCAGCTTGGCCAGCCTAGCGGGAACAGATACGCAGTATTTT.

The chain employs TRBV30 and TRBJ1-2; TRBD1 matches at 7 bases. The length of the CDR3 is 12 residues. The trim removed 4 bases at V and 8 bases at J, leaving 7 bases unmatched. The germline CDR1 and CDR2 sequences are GTSNPN and SVGIG (reference sequence). CDR3 in amino acids: CAWNDQGEGYTF. The CDR3 nucleotides are TGTGCCTGGAACGATCAGGGGGAAGGCTACACCTTC. The variable domain in full, completed from reference TRBV30 and TRBJ1-2, reads SQTIHQWPATLVQPVGSPLSLECTVEGTSNPNLYWYRQAAGRGLQLLFYSVGIGQISSEVPQNLSASRPQDRQFILSSKKLLLSDSGFYLCAWNDQGEGYTFGSGTRLTVV.

V usage is TRBV15 and J usage is TRBJ2-7; 8 bases match TRBD1. Per the germline V gene, CDR1 is LNHNV and CDR2 is YYDKDF (reference sequence). J gave up 0 bases and V 0 bases, and 4 bases lay outside the gene matches. The CDR3 runs 16 residues. This CDR3 reads CATSRDRDRFSYEQYF. CDR3 coding DNA: TGTGCCACCAGCAGAGACCGGGACAGGTTCTCCTACGAGCAGTACTTC.

This chain uses TRBV18 with TRBJ2-1; D not certain. Per germline, CDR1 KGHSH and CDR2 LQKENI. The ends were cut back, 3 bases at V and 0 bases at J, with 12 bases in the middle. This CDR3 contains 16 residues. CDR3 in amino acids: CASSPEVQSSYNEQFF. CDR3 bases: TGTGCCAGCTCACCTGAGGTCCAGAGCTCCTACAATGAGCAGTTCTTC.

The chain has TRBV11-3 and TRBJ2-6; the D gene is possibly TRBD2 (6 bases). The CDR3 has 18 residues. V dropped 1 base and J dropped 0 bases, with 13 bases sitting between them. Germline CDR1 and CDR2: SGHNT and YENEEA. The DNA of the CDR3 is TGTGCCAGCAGCTTAGGCCCTAGCGCGAGCTCTGGGGCCAACGTCCTGACTTTC. This translates into CASSLGPSASSGANVLTF.

This clone has only one observation. This rearrangement joins TRBV11-2 to TRBJ1-3, with 7 positions matching TRBD1. The germline CDR1 and CDR2 sequences are SGHAT and FQNNGV. The CDR3 contains 17 residues. V lost 5 bases to trimming and J lost 2 bases; unmatched junction nucleotides: 12. The CDR3 nucleotides read TGTGCCAGCAGCACAATACTAAGGGGGCAGACTGGAAACACCATATATTTT. It yields the protein CASSTILRGQTGNTIYF.

The rearrangement uses TRBV7-6 and TRBJ2-7; D perhaps matches TRBD2 (5 bases). The germline V gene has CDR1 SGHVS and CDR2 FNYEAQ. V was cut by 1 base and J by 7 bases, with 14 bases left in between. The CDR3 covers 14 residues. CDR3 nucleotide sequence: TGTGCCAGCAGCTTAGGAGTCGGGGTGGGAGAGCAGTACTTC. Translated: CASSLGVGVGEQYF.

This chain uses TRBV7-8 with TRBJ2-7, with TRBD2 matching over 9 bases. Trimming took 2 bases from V and 0 from J; bases not matched to a gene: 5. Germline loops: CDR1 SGHVS, CDR2 FQNEAQ. This CDR3 is 16 amino acids long. The CDR3 sequence: CASSLSAGGLSYEQYF. CDR3 DNA sequence: TGTGCCAGCAGCTTAAGTGCGGGAGGGCTCTCCTACGAGCAGTACTTC.

This clone was detected ten times or more. The CDR3 DNA sequence: TGCGCCAGCAGCCAAGGACTGACAGACTTACCCTACGAGCAGTACTTC. This sequence encodes CASSQGLTDLPYEQYF. The chain recombines TRBV4-1 with TRBJ2-7; TRBD1 might be the D (5 bases). Per the germline V gene, CDR1 is MGHRA and CDR2 is YSYEKL. V shed 1 base and J shed 2 bases, with 15 bases lying between them. CDR3 length equals 16 residues.

Relative to its sample, this clone is medium-sized. The chain is built from TRBV14 and TRBJ1-2; D remains ambiguous. The V end lost 4 bases, the J end lost 5 bases, and 8 bases lay between the germline ends. Germline values: CDR1 SGHDN, CDR2 FVKESK. This CDR3 is built from 12 residues. In DNA form, the CDR3 reads TGTGCCAGCAGCCTGGGCCCGTATGGCTACACCTTC. It translates to CASSLGPYGYTF.

V usage is TRBV7-6 and J usage is TRBJ1-5; D is uncertain. The V end was cut by 5 bases, the J end by 1 base, with 6 bases between. The V gene's germline CDR1 is SGHVS and CDR2 FNYEAQ. The CDR3 sequence is 13 residues long. CDR3 sequence: CASSPQSNQPQHF. In DNA, the CDR3 is TGTGCCAGCAGCCCCCAGAGCAATCAGCCCCAGCATTTT.

V usage is TRBV5-1 and J usage is TRBJ1-2; a possible D gene is TRBD1 (5 bases). Germline CDR1 reads SGHRS; CDR2 reads YFSETQ. The CDR3 is 13 residues long. Deletions cut 0 bases from V and 10 bases from J, with 13 bases between. This CDR3 is CASSLDTGDPYTF. DNA for the CDR3: TGCGCCAGCAGCTTGGATACGGGGGATCCCTACACCTTC.

The chain links TRBV2 to TRBJ1-1; the D gene is possibly TRBD1 (6 bases). Germline CDR1 SNHLY, CDR2 FYNNEI. The V gene lost 7 bases and the J gene lost 0 bases, with 9 bases spanning the gap. This CDR3 is 13 amino acids long. The CDR3: CASTQGMNTEAFF. The CDR3 nucleotides read TGTGCCAGCACTCAGGGGATGAACACTGAAGCTTTCTTT. Together with reference TRBV2 and TRBJ1-1, the CDR3 gives the full variable domain: EPEVTQTPSHQVTQMGQEVILRCVPISNHLYFYWYRQILGQKVEFLVSFYNNEISEKSEIFDDQFSVERPDGSNFTLKIRSTKLEDSAMYFCASTQGMNTEAFFGQGTRLTVV.

The rearrangement links TRBV18 to TRBJ1-1, with TRBD1 matching over 10 bases. V trimming: 6 bases; J trimming: 3 bases; junction bases outside the gene matches: 7. Per the germline V gene, CDR1 is KGHSH and CDR2 is LQKENI. The CDR3 length is 15 residues. As DNA, the CDR3 is TGTGCCAGCTCGCCGACAGGGGGCCGGGACACTGAAGCTTTCTTT. Amino acid sequence: CASSPTGGRDTEAFF.

This clone has more than one count but fewer than ten. The junction shows a germline mismatch at one end, possibly a read error. This chain uses TRBV5-1 with TRBJ1-1; possible D gene TRBD1, 5 bases. This CDR3 is 11 amino acids long. The germline gives CDR1 SGHRS, CDR2 YFSETQ. This CDR3 reads CASSSGDGDWF. The CDR3 DNA follows: TGCGCCAGCAGCTCGGGGGACGGGGATTGGTTT.

The chain recombines TRBV5-6 with TRBJ2-7, with D perhaps TRBD2 (6 bases). Per germline, CDR1 SGHDT and CDR2 YYEEEE. The ends were cut back, 2 bases at V and 6 bases at J, with 12 bases in the middle. The CDR3 totals 13 residues. The CDR3 nucleotides are TGTGCCAGCAGCTTTTTCGGGAGCGGCGAGCAGTACTTC. It encodes CASSFFGSGEQYF.

This chain connects TRBV28 to TRBJ2-1; no reliable D call. Trimming removed 2 bases at V and 1 base at J, with 9 bases between. The CDR3 is made up of 15 amino acids. Germline CDR1 is MDHEN and CDR2 is SYDVKM. For the CDR3, the DNA is TGTGCCAGCAGTTTAACTAAACAATCCTACAATGAGCAGTTCTTC. Encoded protein: CASSLTKQSYNEQFF.

The chain recombines TRBV5-4 with TRBJ2-5; no clear D. The CDR3 extends over 13 amino acids. Trimming took 4 bases from V and 2 from J, leaving 9 bases between them. CDR1 and CDR2 (germline): SGHNT, YYREEE (reference sequence). The CDR3: CASSLRFQETQYF. CDR3 sequence (DNA): TGTGCCAGCAGCCTTCGGTTTCAAGAGACCCAGTACTTC. Based on the CDR3 plus reference TRBV5-4 and TRBJ2-5, the full variable domain is ETGVTQSPTHLIKTRGQQVTLRCSSQSGHNTVSWYQQALGQGPQFIFQYYREEENGRGNFPPRFSGLQFPNYSSELNVNALELDDSALYLCASSLRFQETQYFGPGTRLLVL.

This chain joins TRBV7-3 and TRBJ1-1; weak D call: TRBD1 (6 bases). The CDR3 length is 15 residues. V gave up 5 bases and J gave up 1 base, with 14 bases separating them. Germline-derived CDR1 and CDR2 are SGHTA and FQGTGA. The CDR3: CASSPNPGQNTEAFF. DNA of the CDR3: TGTGCCAGCAGCCCAAACCCGGGACAGAACACTGAAGCTTTCTTT.

This chain links TRBV27 with TRBJ2-5, with TRBD2 matching over 13 bases. Germline V gene lookup returns CDR1 MNHEY and CDR2 SMNVEV (reference sequence). The CDR3 extends over 16 amino acids. J gave up 4 bases and V 6 bases, and 8 bases lay outside the gene matches. CDR3 residues: CASRSLTSGRSETQYF. CDR3 DNA sequence: TGTGCCAGCAGGAGCCTGACTAGCGGGAGGTCAGAGACCCAGTACTTC.

This clone counts as medium-sized. V and J are TRBV9 and TRBJ2-3, with 9 bases identical to TRBD2. Germline CDR1 is SGDLS and CDR2 is YYNGEE. With V trimmed by 6 bases and J by 2 bases, 7 bases remained unmatched. The CDR3 has 15 amino acids. The CDR3 DNA reads as TGTGCCAGCACCGCCTCTAGCGGGATCACAGATACGCAGTATTTT. Encoded protein: CASTASSGITDTQYF.

This clone was seen a few times. The gene calls are TRBV11-1 and TRBJ2-1; TRBD2 matches at 8 bases. This CDR3 contains 15 residues. In germline, CDR1 is SGHAT, CDR2 FQDESV (reference sequence). Unmatched junction bases numbered 9, after V lost 3 bases and J lost 8 bases. The CDR3 is CASSLRGAQSYEQFF. CDR3 DNA sequence: TGTGCCAGCAGCTTGCGGGGGGCCCAATCGTATGAGCAGTTCTTC.

The chain employs TRBV11-2 and TRBJ2-5; TRBD1 matches at 7 bases. The CDR3 totals 15 residues. V lost 2 bases, J lost 5 bases, and 8 bases stayed unmatched. Germline-derived CDR1 and CDR2 are SGHAT and FQNNGV. In DNA form, the CDR3 reads TGTGCCAGCAGCTTACAGGGACAGCCTACCGAGACCCAGTACTTC. Encoded protein: CASSLQGQPTETQYF.

The chain joins TRBV5-5 to TRBJ2-2; possibly TRBD1 for D (5 bases). The V end lost 3 bases, the J end lost 0 bases, and 9 bases lay between the germline ends. Germline V CDR1 and CDR2: SGHKS, YYEKEE (reference sequence). This CDR3 region has 15 residues. Here the CDR3 reads CASSWTRANTGELFF. The CDR3 nucleotides are TGTGCCAGCAGCTGGACCAGGGCGAACACCGGGGAGCTGTTTTTT.

This clone appeared a few times. This chain joins TRBV13 and TRBJ2-2; 9 bases agree with TRBD1. Germline CDR1 reads PRHDT; CDR2 reads FYEKMQ (reference sequence). V lost 0 bases and J lost 7; bases outside the gene matches: 3. The CDR3 spans 15 residues. Here the CDR3 DNA reads TGTGCCAGCAGCTTAGGACAGGGGGCCGGCGGGGAGCTGTTTTTT. This translates into CASSLGQGAGGELFF.